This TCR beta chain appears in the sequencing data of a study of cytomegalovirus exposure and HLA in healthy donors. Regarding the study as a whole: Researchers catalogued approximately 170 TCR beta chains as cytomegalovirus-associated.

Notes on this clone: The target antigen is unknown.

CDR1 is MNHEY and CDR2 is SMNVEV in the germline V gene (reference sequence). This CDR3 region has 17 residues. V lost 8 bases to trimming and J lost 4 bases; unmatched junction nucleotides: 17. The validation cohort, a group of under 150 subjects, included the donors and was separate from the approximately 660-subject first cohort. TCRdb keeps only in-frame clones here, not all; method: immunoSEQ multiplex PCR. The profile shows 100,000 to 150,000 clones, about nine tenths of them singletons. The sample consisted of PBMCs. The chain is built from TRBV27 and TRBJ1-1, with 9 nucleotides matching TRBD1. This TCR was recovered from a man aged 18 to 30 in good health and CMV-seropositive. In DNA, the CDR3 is TGTGCCAGCTCTCGGACAGGGGCGATCGTCGGGGGCACTGAAGCTTTCTTT. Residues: CASSRTGAIVGGTEAFF.